Listed here is a single TCR beta chain. Its specificity is not known. TCRbeta library construction was performed incorporating unique molecular identifiers. TCRdb passed the PCR reads through MiXCR, listing each CDR3 protein once. The sample gives about 1,000,000 distinct CDR3 sequences, roughly 29% of which show up once; about 28% is in the top ten. The record originates from a study of T-cell reconstitution after alpha-beta-depleted transplantation in children. Study-level points and caveats: Surviving recipient T cells and intrathymic progenitors accounted for some patients' high TCRbeta diversity at day 60. When one year had passed after transplant, most T-cell counts and diversity came from newly produced T cells.

Trimming took 4 bases from V and 8 from J, leaving 9 bases between them. The length of the CDR3 is 12 residues. This material consisted of PBMCs, mostly from graft donor cells, taken 360 days after TCRalphabeta/CD19-depleted stem cell transplant. The chain employs TRBV12-3 or TRBV12-4 and TRBJ2-1; D not resolved. The sequence was obtained from a boy younger than two who had a stem cell transplant for SCID, so the T cells may come from the graft donor. In DNA, the CDR3 is TGTGCCAGCAGTTCGGACGTGGATGAGCAGTTCTTC. The encoded protein is CASSSDVDEQFF.